These T cell receptor beta chains were read from a single sample in a study of shared clonotypes between healthy human individuals. Profiled with immunoSEQ multiplex PCR; TCRdb holds only in-frame clones, not every one. In the table there are 450,000 to 500,000 clones, 79% of which are singletons. The specimen was PBMCs. These receptors all come from a woman aged 40 to 50 in good health. Some clones in this sample may be carry-over from other donors' samples. Each CDR3 is given with its conserved first and last residue. The order of the fields is CDR3 DNA, CDR3 protein, D gene, V gene, clone size, J gene. A D gene is named only where the DNA matches it firmly. Where a row states a size, it is once, few, many or the class of an expanded clone; other rows omit it.

CDR3nt: TGTGCCAGCAGCCGAGGGACAGGGAAAATGAACACTGAAGCTTTCTTT
CDR3aa: CASSRGTGKMNTEAFF
d_gene: TRBD1
v_gene: TRBV14
abundance: -
j_gene: TRBJ1-1

CDR3nt: TGTGCCAGCAGCTTCCGGCAGGGAAGGTGGATGGAGACCCAGTACTTC
CDR3aa: CASSFRQGRWMETQYF
d_gene: -
v_gene: TRBV7-6
abundance: -
j_gene: TRBJ2-5

CDR3nt: TGCGCCAGCAGCTTAGGAGTCTACGAGCAGTACTTC
CDR3aa: CASSLGVYEQYF
d_gene: -
v_gene: TRBV5-1
abundance: -
j_gene: TRBJ2-7

CDR3nt: TGTGCCAGCAGCTTAGGGCGTGGTGATACGCAGTATTTT
CDR3aa: CASSLGRGDTQYF
d_gene: -
v_gene: TRBV7-6
abundance: -
j_gene: TRBJ2-3

CDR3nt: TGTGCCAGCACCACCTTTAGTCCGGGCCAACTTGAAGCTTTCTTT
CDR3aa: CASTTFSPGQLEAFF
d_gene: -
v_gene: TRBV28
abundance: -
j_gene: TRBJ1-1

CDR3nt: TGCGCCAGCAGCCAAGATGAGGAGTACAATGAGCAGTTCTTC
CDR3aa: CASSQDEEYNEQFF
d_gene: -
v_gene: TRBV4-1
abundance: few
j_gene: TRBJ2-1

CDR3nt: TGTGCCAGTAAGTCGTTTGGGTTGAGCAATCAGCCCCAGCATTTT
CDR3aa: CASKSFGLSNQPQHF
d_gene: -
v_gene: TRBV19
abundance: -
j_gene: TRBJ1-5

CDR3nt: TGTGCCAGCAGCAAAGGGGAGCGGTATGGCTACACCTTC
CDR3aa: CASSKGERYGYTF
d_gene: -
v_gene: TRBV9
abundance: -
j_gene: TRBJ1-2

CDR3nt: TGTGCCAGCTCACCAGGACTAGCTGAGACCCAGTACTTC
CDR3aa: CASSPGLAETQYF
d_gene: TRBD2
v_gene: TRBV18
abundance: -
j_gene: TRBJ2-5

CDR3nt: TGTGCCAGCAGCTCGGGACTAGCGGGAGGTGTAGATACGCAGTATTTT
CDR3aa: CASSSGLAGGVDTQYF
d_gene: TRBD2
v_gene: TRBV11-3
abundance: once
j_gene: TRBJ2-3

CDR3nt: TGTGCCAGCAGACCCCGAGGGACAGCATATAGCAATCAGCCCCAGCATTTT
CDR3aa: CASRPRGTAYSNQPQHF
d_gene: TRBD1
v_gene: TRBV27
abundance: -
j_gene: TRBJ1-5

CDR3nt: TGTGCCAGCAGCCCCACTAGCGCCCACTACGAGCAGTACTTC
CDR3aa: CASSPTSAHYEQYF
d_gene: TRBD2
v_gene: TRBV7-6
abundance: -
j_gene: TRBJ2-7

CDR3nt: TGTGCCAGCAGCGTAGCTGGAGGGGTTCTTTTTCGGGAGCAGTTCTTC
CDR3aa: CASSVAGGVLFREQFF
d_gene: -
v_gene: TRBV9
abundance: -
j_gene: TRBJ2-1

CDR3nt: TGTGCCAGCAGCTGGCGGAGCTCCTACAATGAGCAGTTCTTC
CDR3aa: CASSWRSSYNEQFF
d_gene: -
v_gene: TRBV5-4
abundance: -
j_gene: TRBJ2-1

CDR3nt: TGTGCCAGCAGTCCATCACACTTCACCGGGGAGCTGTTTTTT
CDR3aa: CASSPSHFTGELFF
d_gene: -
v_gene: TRBV5-6
abundance: few
j_gene: TRBJ2-2

CDR3nt: TGTGCCAGCAGCTTGGACTCCCAAGGGACCCAGTACTTC
CDR3aa: CASSLDSQGTQYF
d_gene: -
v_gene: TRBV11-2
abundance: -
j_gene: TRBJ2-5

CDR3nt: TGTGCCAGCAGTTTTGGCAGGGCCCCTAATGAAAAACTGTTTTTT
CDR3aa: CASSFGRAPNEKLFF
d_gene: -
v_gene: TRBV27
abundance: -
j_gene: TRBJ1-4

CDR3nt: TGTGCCAGCAGCCCACCCCGGACAGGGAGCTCCTACAATGAGCAGTTCTTC
CDR3aa: CASSPPRTGSSYNEQFF
d_gene: TRBD1
v_gene: TRBV7-9
abundance: -
j_gene: TRBJ2-1

CDR3nt: TGCAGCGTCAGAGCGGGAGGAGGCTCAGATACGCAGTATTTT
CDR3aa: CSVRAGGGSDTQYF
d_gene: TRBD2
v_gene: TRBV29-1
abundance: -
j_gene: TRBJ2-3

CDR3nt: TGTGCCAGCAAGCCTAGCGGGGGGTTCGAGCAGTACTTC
CDR3aa: CASKPSGGFEQYF
d_gene: TRBD2
v_gene: TRBV25-1
abundance: few
j_gene: TRBJ2-7

CDR3nt: TGTGCCAGCAGTTTCGGGACCAACTACGAGCAGTACTTC
CDR3aa: CASSFGTNYEQYF
d_gene: -
v_gene: TRBV28
abundance: -
j_gene: TRBJ2-7

CDR3nt: TGTGCCTGGACCCTAGCGGGGGGTAGGAATGAGCAGTTCTTC
CDR3aa: CAWTLAGGRNEQFF
d_gene: TRBD2
v_gene: TRBV30
abundance: -
j_gene: TRBJ2-1

CDR3nt: TGTGCCTGGAGTGTGGGTAATAATTCACCCCTCCACTTT
CDR3aa: CAWSVGNNSPLHF
d_gene: -
v_gene: TRBV30
abundance: -
j_gene: TRBJ1-6

CDR3nt: TGTGCCAGCAGTTCTCCGAGAAGGGGGAACTATGGCTACACCTTC
CDR3aa: CASSSPRRGNYGYTF
d_gene: -
v_gene: TRBV28
abundance: -
j_gene: TRBJ1-2

CDR3nt: TGTGCCAGCAGCTCCAGGGCCGTGGGTGAAAAACTGTTTTTT
CDR3aa: CASSSRAVGEKLFF
d_gene: -
v_gene: TRBV5-4
abundance: -
j_gene: TRBJ1-4

CDR3nt: TGTGCCAGCACACCCGGGACTAGAGGCCCAGATACGCAGTATTTT
CDR3aa: CASTPGTRGPDTQYF
d_gene: TRBD2
v_gene: TRBV27
abundance: -
j_gene: TRBJ2-3

CDR3nt: TGTGCCAGCCCGGGGCGGGGACACCTATACGAGCAGTACTTC
CDR3aa: CASPGRGHLYEQYF
d_gene: -
v_gene: TRBV21-1
abundance: -
j_gene: TRBJ2-7

CDR3nt: TGTGCCAGCAGCAGAGTGGGCGAGCAGTACTTC
CDR3aa: CASSRVGEQYF
d_gene: -
v_gene: TRBV5-5
abundance: -
j_gene: TRBJ2-7

CDR3nt: TGTGCCAGCAGCGCGGTACCGGGACAGACTAACTATGGCTACACCTTC
CDR3aa: CASSAVPGQTNYGYTF
d_gene: TRBD1
v_gene: TRBV7-3
abundance: -
j_gene: TRBJ1-2

CDR3nt: TGTGCCAGCAGCTTAAGGGGCCACTACTACGAGCAGTACTTC
CDR3aa: CASSLRGHYYEQYF
d_gene: -
v_gene: TRBV13
abundance: many
j_gene: TRBJ2-7

CDR3nt: TGCGCCAGCAGCTTGGCTGGGAGAACTGAAGCTTTCTTT
CDR3aa: CASSLAGRTEAFF
d_gene: -
v_gene: TRBV5-1
abundance: -
j_gene: TRBJ1-1

CDR3nt: TGCAGCTTTTCGGACGAGTACTTCCAAGAGACCCAGTACTTC
CDR3aa: CSFSDEYFQETQYF
d_gene: -
v_gene: TRBV29-1
abundance: -
j_gene: TRBJ2-5

CDR3nt: TGTGCCAGCAGTCCTTCCGACAGGGGAGTCTCTGAAGCTTTCTTT
CDR3aa: CASSPSDRGVSEAFF
d_gene: TRBD1
v_gene: TRBV27
abundance: -
j_gene: TRBJ1-1

CDR3nt: TGTGCCAGCAGCCGACAGGGAGGACAAGCTTTCTTT
CDR3aa: CASSRQGGQAFF
d_gene: TRBD1
v_gene: TRBV7-2
abundance: -
j_gene: TRBJ1-1

CDR3nt: TGTGCCAGCAGCTTCTTCGGGGGGCCCTACGAGCAGTACTTC
CDR3aa: CASSFFGGPYEQYF
d_gene: -
v_gene: TRBV11-1
abundance: -
j_gene: TRBJ2-7

CDR3nt: TGTGCCAGCAGCCGGCTTGCAGGGACCTACGAGCAGTACTTC
CDR3aa: CASSRLAGTYEQYF
d_gene: -
v_gene: TRBV5-5
abundance: -
j_gene: TRBJ2-7

CDR3nt: TGTGCCAGCTCACCACCCAGTCCAGGGGCCTACGAGCAGTACTTC
CDR3aa: CASSPPSPGAYEQYF
d_gene: -
v_gene: TRBV18
abundance: -
j_gene: TRBJ2-7

CDR3nt: TGTGCCAGCAGCCCAATTGGTGTGCGTACAGTCTCCTACGAGCAGTACTTC
CDR3aa: CASSPIGVRTVSYEQYF
d_gene: -
v_gene: TRBV4-2
abundance: many
j_gene: TRBJ2-7

CDR3nt: TGCGCCAGCAGCTTCTTAGGGGGAGATTTCACAGATACGCAGTATTTT
CDR3aa: CASSFLGGDFTDTQYF
d_gene: -
v_gene: TRBV5-1
abundance: -
j_gene: TRBJ2-3

CDR3nt: TGTGCCAGCAGCGGAAGGGACAGCTCCTACGAGCAGTACTTC
CDR3aa: CASSGRDSSYEQYF
d_gene: TRBD1
v_gene: TRBV5-6
abundance: -
j_gene: TRBJ2-7

CDR3nt: TGTGCCTGGAGGGGATTGGCAGTAGGAAATGAAAAACTGTTTTTT
CDR3aa: CAWRGLAVGNEKLFF
d_gene: -
v_gene: TRBV30
abundance: -
j_gene: TRBJ1-4

CDR3nt: TGCAGCGGGCGGGAGTTAAGTGAGCAGTTCTTC
CDR3aa: CSGRELSEQFF
d_gene: TRBD2
v_gene: TRBV29-1
abundance: -
j_gene: TRBJ2-1

CDR3nt: TGCGCCAGCAGCCAAGGCCCCGCAGACCGCAATCAGCCCCAGCATTTT
CDR3aa: CASSQGPADRNQPQHF
d_gene: -
v_gene: TRBV4-1
abundance: -
j_gene: TRBJ1-5

CDR3nt: TGCGCCAGCAGCCAAGATGTTGCGGGAACACACAATGAGCAGTTCTTC
CDR3aa: CASSQDVAGTHNEQFF
d_gene: -
v_gene: TRBV4-1
abundance: -
j_gene: TRBJ2-1

CDR3nt: TGTGCCAGCAGTTTTACAGGGGATTTAGCTACCGGGGAGCTGTTTTTT
CDR3aa: CASSFTGDLATGELFF
d_gene: TRBD1
v_gene: TRBV2
abundance: -
j_gene: TRBJ2-2

CDR3nt: TGTGCCAGCAGCTTAGCTAGTGGGGCCCCAAAGAATGAGCAGTTCTTC
CDR3aa: CASSLASGAPKNEQFF
d_gene: -
v_gene: TRBV7-2
abundance: -
j_gene: TRBJ2-1

CDR3nt: TGTGCCAGCAGCAGCGGACTAGCGGGTGCCTACGAGCAGTACTTC
CDR3aa: CASSSGLAGAYEQYF
d_gene: TRBD2
v_gene: TRBV6-4
abundance: once
j_gene: TRBJ2-7

CDR3nt: TGTGCCAGCAGCCGGGGGGCAGGGGGGTCCTACGAGCAGTACTTC
CDR3aa: CASSRGAGGSYEQYF
d_gene: -
v_gene: TRBV11-2
abundance: many
j_gene: TRBJ2-7

CDR3nt: TGTGCCAGCTCACTTCCCGGGGTTAACACTGAAGCTTTCTTT
CDR3aa: CASSLPGVNTEAFF
d_gene: -
v_gene: TRBV18
abundance: -
j_gene: TRBJ1-1

CDR3nt: TGTGCCAGCAGCCGACAGGGGGCTTACTACAATGAGCAGTTCTTC
CDR3aa: CASSRQGAYYNEQFF
d_gene: TRBD1
v_gene: TRBV7-8
abundance: -
j_gene: TRBJ2-1

CDR3nt: TGTGCCAGCAGTTACTTCGAGACCCAGTACTTC
CDR3aa: CASSYFETQYF
d_gene: -
v_gene: TRBV6-5
abundance: -
j_gene: TRBJ2-5

CDR3nt: TGTGCCAGCACCCCGCGACAGGGGACGAATTCACCCCTCCACTTT
CDR3aa: CASTPRQGTNSPLHF
d_gene: TRBD1
v_gene: TRBV27
abundance: -
j_gene: TRBJ1-6

CDR3nt: TGTGCCTGGAGCGAGACAGTAAACACAGATACGCAGTATTTT
CDR3aa: CAWSETVNTDTQYF
d_gene: -
v_gene: TRBV30
abundance: -
j_gene: TRBJ2-3

CDR3nt: TGTGCCAGCATGCTCACGGGGGGCGGTGGCTACACCTTC
CDR3aa: CASMLTGGGGYTF
d_gene: -
v_gene: TRBV10-3
abundance: once
j_gene: TRBJ1-2

CDR3nt: TGCGCCAGCAGCCTTCTAGGACCCCCTAATGAAAAACTGTTTTTT
CDR3aa: CASSLLGPPNEKLFF
d_gene: -
v_gene: TRBV5-1
abundance: -
j_gene: TRBJ1-4

CDR3nt: TGTGCCAGCAGCTTAACAGGGGGCCGGGAGCCCCAGCATTTT
CDR3aa: CASSLTGGREPQHF
d_gene: TRBD1
v_gene: TRBV11-2
abundance: once
j_gene: TRBJ1-5

CDR3nt: TGTGCCAGCGGCGTCAGGGAGGACTATGGCTACACCTTC
CDR3aa: CASGVREDYGYTF
d_gene: -
v_gene: TRBV27
abundance: -
j_gene: TRBJ1-2

CDR3nt: TGTGCCAGCAGCTTAGCCCGTAGCGGGAGGACAAGCTCCTACAATGAGCAGTTCTTC
CDR3aa: CASSLARSGRTSSYNEQFF
d_gene: TRBD2
v_gene: TRBV7-9
abundance: few
j_gene: TRBJ2-1

CDR3nt: TGCGCCAGCAGCCAAGTAGGCAGGGAGTTGAACTATGGCTACACCTTC
CDR3aa: CASSQVGRELNYGYTF
d_gene: -
v_gene: TRBV4-3
abundance: -
j_gene: TRBJ1-2